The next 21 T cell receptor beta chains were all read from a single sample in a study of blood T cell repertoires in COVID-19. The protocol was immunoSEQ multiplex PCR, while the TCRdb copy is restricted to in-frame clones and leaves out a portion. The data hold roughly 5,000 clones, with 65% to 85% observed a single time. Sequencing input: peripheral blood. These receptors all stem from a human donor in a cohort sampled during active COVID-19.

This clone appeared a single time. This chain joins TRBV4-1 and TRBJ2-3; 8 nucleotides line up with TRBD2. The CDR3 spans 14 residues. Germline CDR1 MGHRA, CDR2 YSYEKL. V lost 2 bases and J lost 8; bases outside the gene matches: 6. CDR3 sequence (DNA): TGCGCCAGCAGCCAACCGGGACTAGGGGCTACGCAGTATTTT. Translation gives CASSQPGLGATQYF.

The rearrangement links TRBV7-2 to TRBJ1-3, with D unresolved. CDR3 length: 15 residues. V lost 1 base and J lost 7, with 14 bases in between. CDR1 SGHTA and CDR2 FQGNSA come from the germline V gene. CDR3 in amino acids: CASSLGGEGRNTIYF. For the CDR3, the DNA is TGTGCCAGCAGCTTAGGGGGAGAGGGAAGGAACACCATATATTTT.

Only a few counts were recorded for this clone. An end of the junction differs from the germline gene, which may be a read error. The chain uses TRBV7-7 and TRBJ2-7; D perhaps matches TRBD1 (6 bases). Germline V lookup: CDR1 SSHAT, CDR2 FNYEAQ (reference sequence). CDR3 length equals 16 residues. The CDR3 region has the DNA TGTGCTAGCAGCCCCGGGGCCGACAGGTTTCCCTACGAGCAGTACTTC. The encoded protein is CASSPGADRFPYEQYF.

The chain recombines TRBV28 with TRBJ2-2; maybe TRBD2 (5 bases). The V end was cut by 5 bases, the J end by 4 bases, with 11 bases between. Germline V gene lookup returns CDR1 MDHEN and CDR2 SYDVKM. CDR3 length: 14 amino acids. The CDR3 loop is CASSRNGGTGELFF. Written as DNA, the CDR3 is TGTGCCAGCAGTCGAAACGGAGGCACCGGGGAGCTGTTTTTT. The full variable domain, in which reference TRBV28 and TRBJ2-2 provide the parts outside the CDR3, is DVKVTQSSRYLVKRTGEKVFLECVQDMDHENMFWYRQDPGLGLRLIYFSYDVKMKEKGDIPEGYSVSREKKERFSLILESASTNQTSMYLCASSRNGGTGELFFGEGSRLTVL.

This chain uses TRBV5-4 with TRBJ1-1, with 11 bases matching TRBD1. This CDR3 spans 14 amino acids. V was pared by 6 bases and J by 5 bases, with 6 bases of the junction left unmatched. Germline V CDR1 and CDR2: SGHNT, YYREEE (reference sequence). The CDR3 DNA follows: TGTGCCAGCAACAGGGACAGGGGGAGGACTGAAGCTTTCTTT. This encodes CASNRDRGRTEAFF.

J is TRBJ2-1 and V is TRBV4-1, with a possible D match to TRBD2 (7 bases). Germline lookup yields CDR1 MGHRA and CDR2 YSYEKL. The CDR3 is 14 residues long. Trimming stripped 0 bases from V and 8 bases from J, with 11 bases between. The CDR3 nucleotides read TGCGCCAGCAGCCAAGAGGGGGGGCAGCATGAGCAGTTCTTC. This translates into CASSQEGGQHEQFF.

CDR3 sequence (DNA): TGCGCCAGCAGCGAAACAAGCTCTGGAAACACCATATATTTT. The encoded protein is CASSETSSGNTIYF. The gene calls are TRBV5-1 and TRBJ1-3; D is unclear. The CDR3 runs 14 residues. Germline CDR1 SGHRS, CDR2 YFSETQ. Trimming pared 4 bases from V and 0 bases from J, leaving 8 bases between.

CDR3 bases: TGTGCCAGCTCACCACCGGGGGGGAGTGCCAGCTACGAGCAGTACTTC. Translation gives CASSPPGGSASYEQYF. The genes are TRBV18 and TRBJ2-7, with 7 bases that match TRBD2. V was clipped by 0 bases and J by 3 bases; unmatched bases: 8. The CDR3 sequence is 16 residues long. Germline assignment: CDR1 KGHSH and CDR2 LQKENI.

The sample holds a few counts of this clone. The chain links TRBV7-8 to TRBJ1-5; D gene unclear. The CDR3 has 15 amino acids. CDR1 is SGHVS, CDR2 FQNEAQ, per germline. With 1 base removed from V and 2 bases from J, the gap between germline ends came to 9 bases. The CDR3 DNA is TGTGCCAGCAGCTTAGTGGACGGGGGCAATCAGCCCCAGCATTTT. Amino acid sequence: CASSLVDGGNQPQHF.

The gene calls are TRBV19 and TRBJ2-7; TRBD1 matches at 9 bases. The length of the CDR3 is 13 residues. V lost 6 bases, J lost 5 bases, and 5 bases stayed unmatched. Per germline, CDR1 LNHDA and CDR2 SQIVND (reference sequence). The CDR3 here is CASRGTGRNEQYF. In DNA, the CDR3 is TGTGCCAGTAGGGGGACAGGGAGGAACGAGCAGTACTTC.

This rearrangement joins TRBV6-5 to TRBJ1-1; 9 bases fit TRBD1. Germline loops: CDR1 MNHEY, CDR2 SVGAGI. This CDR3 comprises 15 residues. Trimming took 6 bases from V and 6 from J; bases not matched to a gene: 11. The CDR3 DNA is TGTGCCAGCAGGATGGCGGGACAGGGATTCCCTGAAGCTTTCTTT. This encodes CASRMAGQGFPEAFF.

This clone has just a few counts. Here the CDR3 DNA reads TGTGCCAGCTCACCGGGAGCTGGGGGGGGTTATGGCTACACCTTC. Translation gives CASSPGAGGGYGYTF. The V and J genes are TRBV18 and TRBJ1-2; TRBD1 is a possible D gene (5 bases). V shed 3 bases and J shed 5 bases, with 16 bases lying between them. The CDR3 length is 15 residues. Germline V lookup: CDR1 KGHSH, CDR2 LQKENI.

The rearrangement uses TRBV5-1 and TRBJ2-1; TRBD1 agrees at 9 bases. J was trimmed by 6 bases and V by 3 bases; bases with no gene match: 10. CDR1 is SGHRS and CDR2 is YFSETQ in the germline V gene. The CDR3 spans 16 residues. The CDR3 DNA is TGCGCCAGCAGCTCCCCCGGGACAGGGAAGGTCAATGAGCAGTTCTTC. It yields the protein CASSSPGTGKVNEQFF.

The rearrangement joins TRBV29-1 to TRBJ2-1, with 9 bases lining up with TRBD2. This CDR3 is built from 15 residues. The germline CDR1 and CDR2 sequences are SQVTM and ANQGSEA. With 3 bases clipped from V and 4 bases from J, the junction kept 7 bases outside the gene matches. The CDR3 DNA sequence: TGCAGCGTTGAGGGACTAGCATCTCTGTACAATGAGCAGTTCTTC. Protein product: CSVEGLASLYNEQFF.

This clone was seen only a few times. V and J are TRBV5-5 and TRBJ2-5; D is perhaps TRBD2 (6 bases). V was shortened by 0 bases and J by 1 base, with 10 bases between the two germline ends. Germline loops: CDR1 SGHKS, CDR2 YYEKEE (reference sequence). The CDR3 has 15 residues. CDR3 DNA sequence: TGTGCCAGCAGCTTGGGGGCGGGAACCCAAGAGACCCAGTACTTC. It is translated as CASSLGAGTQETQYF.

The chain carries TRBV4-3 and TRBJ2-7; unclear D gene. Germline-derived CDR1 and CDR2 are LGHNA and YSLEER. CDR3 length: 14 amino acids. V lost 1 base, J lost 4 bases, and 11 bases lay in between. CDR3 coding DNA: TGCGCCAGCAGCCAAGGTGGTGGCAGTTACGAGCAGTACTTC. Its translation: CASSQGGGSYEQYF.

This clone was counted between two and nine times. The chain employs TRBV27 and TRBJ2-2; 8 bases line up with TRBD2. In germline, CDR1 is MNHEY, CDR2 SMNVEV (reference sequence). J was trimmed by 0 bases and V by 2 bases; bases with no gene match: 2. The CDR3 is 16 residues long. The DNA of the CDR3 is TGTGCCAGCAGTTTAAGGACTAGCCCGAACACCGGGGAGCTGTTTTTT. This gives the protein CASSLRTSPNTGELFF.

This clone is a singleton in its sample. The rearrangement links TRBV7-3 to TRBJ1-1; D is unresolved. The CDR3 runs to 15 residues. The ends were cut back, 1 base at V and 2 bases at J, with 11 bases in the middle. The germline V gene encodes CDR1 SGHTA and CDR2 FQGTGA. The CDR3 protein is CASSLIGGRNTEAFF. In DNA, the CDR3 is TGTGCCAGCAGCTTAATTGGAGGGCGTAACACTGAAGCTTTCTTT.

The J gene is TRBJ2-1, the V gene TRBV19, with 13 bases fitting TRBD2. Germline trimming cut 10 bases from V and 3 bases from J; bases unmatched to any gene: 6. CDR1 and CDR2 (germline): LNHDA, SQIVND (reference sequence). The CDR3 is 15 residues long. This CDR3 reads CATDRTSGSYNEQFF. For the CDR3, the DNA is TGTGCCACCGATAGGACTAGCGGGAGCTACAATGAGCAGTTCTTC.

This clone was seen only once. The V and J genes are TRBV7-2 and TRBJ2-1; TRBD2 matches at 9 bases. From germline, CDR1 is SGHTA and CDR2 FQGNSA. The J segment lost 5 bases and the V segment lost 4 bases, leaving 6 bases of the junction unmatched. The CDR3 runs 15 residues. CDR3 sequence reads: CASSSAGGGNNEQFF. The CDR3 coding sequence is TGTGCCAGCAGCTCAGCGGGAGGAGGCAACAATGAGCAGTTCTTC.

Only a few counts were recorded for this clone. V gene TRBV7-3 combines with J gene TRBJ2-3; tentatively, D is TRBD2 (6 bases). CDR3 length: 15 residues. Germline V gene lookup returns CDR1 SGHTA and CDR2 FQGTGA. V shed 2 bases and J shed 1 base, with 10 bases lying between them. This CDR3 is CASSLWASGTDTQYF. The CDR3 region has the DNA TGTGCCAGCAGCTTATGGGCTAGCGGCACAGATACGCAGTATTTT. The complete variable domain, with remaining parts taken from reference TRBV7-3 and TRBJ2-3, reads GAGVSQTPSNKVTEKGKYVELRCDPISGHTALYWYRQSLGQGPEFLIYFQGTGAADDSGLPNDRFFAVRPEGSVSTLKIQRTERGDSAVYLCASSLWASGTDTQYFGPGTRLTVL.